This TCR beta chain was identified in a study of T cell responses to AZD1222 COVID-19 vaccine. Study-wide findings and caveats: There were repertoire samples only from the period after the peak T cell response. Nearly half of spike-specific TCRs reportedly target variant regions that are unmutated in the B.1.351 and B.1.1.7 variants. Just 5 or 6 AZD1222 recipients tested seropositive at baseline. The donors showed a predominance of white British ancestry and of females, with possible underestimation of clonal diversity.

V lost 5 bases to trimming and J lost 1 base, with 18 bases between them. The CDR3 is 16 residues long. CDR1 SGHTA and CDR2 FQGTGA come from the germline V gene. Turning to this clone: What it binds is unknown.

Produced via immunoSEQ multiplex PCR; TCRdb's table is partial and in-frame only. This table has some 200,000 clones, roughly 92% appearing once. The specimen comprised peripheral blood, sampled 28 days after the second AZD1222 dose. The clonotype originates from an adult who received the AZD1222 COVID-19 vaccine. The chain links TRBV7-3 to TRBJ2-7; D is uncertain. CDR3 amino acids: CASSPRQLWLSYEQYF. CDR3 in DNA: TGTGCCAGCAGCCCCCGGCAGTTATGGCTATCCTACGAGCAGTACTTC.